These T cell receptor beta chains were read from a single sample in a study of post-analysis software for immune sequencing data. Using its own MiXCR run on the PCR reads, TCRdb lists one record per CDR3 protein. The top ten hold 4.9% of the sample, which has some 800,000 distinct CDR3 sequences, just over 45% seen once. Specimen: blood. Source of these receptors: a girl aged 5 to 17 with multiple sclerosis. The CDR3 runs from the conserved cysteine through the conserved F or W. Fields, in order: clone size, V gene, D gene, J gene, CDR3 protein, CDR3 DNA. D genes are given only for firm matches. Not every row has a clone size; where given, it reads once, few, many or a size class.

clone size: -
V gene: TRBV7-9
D gene: -
J gene: TRBJ2-7
CDR3 protein: CASSLGRVVPTEQYF
CDR3 DNA: TGTGCCAGCAGCTTAGGACGGGTGGTACCTACTGAGCAGTACTTC

clone size: -
V gene: TRBV6-2/TRBV6-3
D gene: -
J gene: TRBJ2-1
CDR3 protein: CASSPQLGEQFF
CDR3 DNA: TGTGCCAGCAGTCCACAGTTGGGTGAGCAGTTCTTC

clone size: -
V gene: TRBV27
D gene: -
J gene: TRBJ2-3
CDR3 protein: CASSHSTDAQYF
CDR3 DNA: TGTGCCAGCAGCCACAGCACAGATGCGCAGTATTTT

clone size: -
V gene: TRBV20-1
D gene: TRBD2
J gene: TRBJ2-1
CDR3 protein: CSARGLAGGTYNEQFF
CDR3 DNA: TGCAGTGCCCGGGGACTAGCGGGAGGGACCTACAATGAGCAGTTCTTC

clone size: few
V gene: TRBV12-3/TRBV12-4
D gene: TRBD1
J gene: TRBJ2-5
CDR3 protein: CASSSTTGGETQYF
CDR3 DNA: TGTGCCAGCAGTTCGACGACAGGGGGAGAGACCCAGTACTTC

clone size: once
V gene: TRBV20-1
D gene: -
J gene: TRBJ2-1
CDR3 protein: CSARDGQSVGEQFF
CDR3 DNA: TGCAGTGCTAGAGATGGACAAAGCGTTGGTGAGCAGTTCTTC

clone size: few
V gene: TRBV12-3/TRBV12-4
D gene: TRBD2
J gene: TRBJ2-7
CDR3 protein: CASRLTSGTYEQYF
CDR3 DNA: TGTGCCAGCAGGCTGACTAGCGGCACTTACGAGCAGTACTTC

clone size: -
V gene: TRBV7-3
D gene: TRBD1
J gene: TRBJ1-2
CDR3 protein: CASSPQRLDRANYGYTF
CDR3 DNA: TGTGCCAGCAGCCCTCAACGCCTGGACAGGGCTAACTATGGCTACACCTTC

clone size: many
V gene: TRBV7-8
D gene: -
J gene: TRBJ2-7
CDR3 protein: CASSLSTYEQYF
CDR3 DNA: TGTGCCAGCAGCTTATCAACCTACGAGCAGTACTTC

clone size: -
V gene: TRBV20-1
D gene: -
J gene: TRBJ1-2
CDR3 protein: CSARDNHYGYTF
CDR3 DNA: TGCAGTGCTAGAGACAACCACTATGGCTACACCTTC

clone size: few
V gene: TRBV25-1
D gene: -
J gene: TRBJ2-5
CDR3 protein: CASSGPYSRRTQYF
CDR3 DNA: TGTGCCAGCAGTGGACCTTATAGTCGGAGGACCCAGTACTTC

clone size: few
V gene: TRBV28
D gene: -
J gene: TRBJ1-4
CDR3 protein: CASSFPGGLFF
CDR3 DNA: TGTGCCAGCAGTTTCCCTGGGGGACTGTTTTTT

clone size: once
V gene: TRBV20-1
D gene: -
J gene: TRBJ1-2
CDR3 protein: CSAREGARGSSNYGYTF
CDR3 DNA: TGCAGTGCTAGAGAGGGTGCCAGGGGTTCGTCTAACTATGGCTACACCTTC

clone size: -
V gene: TRBV5-1
D gene: TRBD2
J gene: TRBJ2-7
CDR3 protein: CASSSTKAGVYEQYF
CDR3 DNA: TGCGCCAGCAGCTCTACAAAAGCGGGAGTCTACGAGCAGTACTTC

clone size: few
V gene: TRBV4-2
D gene: TRBD1
J gene: TRBJ1-4
CDR3 protein: CASSHQPDRANEKLFF
CDR3 DNA: TGTGCCAGCAGCCACCAGCCGGACAGGGCGAATGAAAAACTGTTTTTT

clone size: few
V gene: TRBV29-1
D gene: TRBD2
J gene: TRBJ2-1
CDR3 protein: CSVEKYGGRIGNEQFF
CDR3 DNA: TGCAGCGTTGAAAAGTATGGCGGGAGGATCGGAAATGAGCAGTTCTTC

clone size: -
V gene: TRBV7-9
D gene: -
J gene: TRBJ2-1
CDR3 protein: CASSAPSLLASNEQFF
CDR3 DNA: TGTGCCAGCAGCGCCCCTAGCCTTCTAGCGTCCAATGAGCAGTTCTTC

clone size: -
V gene: TRBV28
D gene: -
J gene: TRBJ2-5
CDR3 protein: CASSHPRETQYF
CDR3 DNA: TGTGCCAGCAGTCACCCTAGGGAGACCCAGTACTTC

clone size: -
V gene: TRBV7-2
D gene: -
J gene: TRBJ2-5
CDR3 protein: CASSSDLGQWAQETQYF
CDR3 DNA: TGTGCCAGCAGCTCCGACTTAGGACAGTGGGCCCAAGAGACCCAGTACTTC

clone size: -
V gene: TRBV12-3/TRBV12-4
D gene: TRBD1
J gene: TRBJ1-2
CDR3 protein: CASAGTGVNYGYTF
CDR3 DNA: TGTGCCAGCGCCGGGACAGGGGTGAACTATGGCTACACCTTC

clone size: -
V gene: TRBV27
D gene: -
J gene: TRBJ2-1
CDR3 protein: CASSLYSRLEQFF
CDR3 DNA: TGTGCCAGCAGTTTATATTCCCGGCTTGAGCAGTTCTTC

clone size: -
V gene: TRBV7-9
D gene: -
J gene: TRBJ2-7
CDR3 protein: CASSSTDAYEQYF
CDR3 DNA: TGTGCCAGCAGCTCGACAGATGCCTACGAGCAGTACTTC

clone size: few
V gene: TRBV7-9
D gene: -
J gene: TRBJ2-6
CDR3 protein: CASSLILASRSGANVLTF
CDR3 DNA: TGTGCCAGCAGCTTAATACTCGCCAGCCGCTCTGGGGCCAACGTCCTGACTTTC

clone size: few
V gene: TRBV7-9
D gene: TRBD2
J gene: TRBJ2-5
CDR3 protein: CASSLVGGTETQYF
CDR3 DNA: TGTGCCAGCAGCTTAGTCGGGGGGACGGAGACCCAGTACTTC

clone size: -
V gene: TRBV7-3
D gene: TRBD2
J gene: TRBJ2-1
CDR3 protein: CASSTAGGEQFF
CDR3 DNA: TGTGCCAGCAGTACGGCGGGAGGTGAGCAGTTCTTC

clone size: -
V gene: TRBV6-1
D gene: TRBD1
J gene: TRBJ2-1
CDR3 protein: CASSDPSSGQNNEQFF
CDR3 DNA: TGTGCCAGCAGTGACCCCTCATCGGGACAGAACAATGAGCAGTTCTTC

clone size: few
V gene: TRBV12-3/TRBV12-4
D gene: TRBD2
J gene: TRBJ2-3
CDR3 protein: CASSPAGVGTDTQYF
CDR3 DNA: TGTGCCAGCAGCCCAGCGGGAGTTGGGACAGATACGCAGTATTTT

clone size: -
V gene: TRBV20-1
D gene: -
J gene: TRBJ2-5
CDR3 protein: CSATRTPQPGETQYF
CDR3 DNA: TGCAGTGCTACCCGGACTCCACAACCGGGGGAGACCCAGTACTTC

clone size: -
V gene: TRBV28
D gene: TRBD2
J gene: TRBJ2-3
CDR3 protein: CASSPLAGKGPDTQYF
CDR3 DNA: TGTGCCAGCAGTCCCTTAGCGGGAAAGGGCCCAGATACGCAGTATTTT

clone size: few
V gene: TRBV20-1
D gene: TRBD1
J gene: TRBJ2-1
CDR3 protein: CSALNRGRNEQFF
CDR3 DNA: TGCAGTGCTTTGAACAGGGGGAGGAATGAGCAGTTCTTC

clone size: -
V gene: TRBV12-3/TRBV12-4
D gene: TRBD2
J gene: TRBJ2-3
CDR3 protein: CASSSSGRTEGEDTQYF
CDR3 DNA: TGTGCCAGCAGTAGTAGCGGGAGGACCGAGGGTGAAGATACGCAGTATTTT

clone size: -
V gene: TRBV29-1
D gene: -
J gene: TRBJ2-7
CDR3 protein: CSARGAGACEQYF
CDR3 DNA: TGCAGCGCCCGGGGGGCAGGGGCATGCGAGCAGTACTTC

clone size: -
V gene: TRBV12-3/TRBV12-4
D gene: -
J gene: TRBJ2-5
CDR3 protein: CASSLNSLVETQYF
CDR3 DNA: TGTGCCAGCAGTTTAAATAGCCTCGTCGAGACCCAGTACTTC

clone size: -
V gene: TRBV12-3/TRBV12-4
D gene: -
J gene: TRBJ2-3
CDR3 protein: CASSGPGHSTDTQYF
CDR3 DNA: TGTGCCAGCAGTGGACCGGGACACAGCACAGATACGCAGTATTTT

clone size: few
V gene: TRBV4-1
D gene: TRBD1
J gene: TRBJ2-3
CDR3 protein: CASSQETGTERSDTQYF
CDR3 DNA: TGCGCCAGCAGCCAAGAGACCGGGACAGAGCGGTCAGATACGCAGTATTTT

clone size: -
V gene: TRBV6-2/TRBV6-3
D gene: -
J gene: TRBJ1-5
CDR3 protein: CASSPDWGGAQPQHF
CDR3 DNA: TGTGCCAGCAGTCCCGACTGGGGGGGGGCTCAGCCCCAGCATTTT

clone size: -
V gene: TRBV29-1
D gene: TRBD2
J gene: TRBJ2-7
CDR3 protein: CHSRGGHVYEQYF
CDR3 DNA: TGCCATTCACGCGGGGGGCACGTCTACGAGCAGTACTTC

clone size: -
V gene: TRBV9
D gene: TRBD2
J gene: TRBJ2-7
CDR3 protein: CASSAPRGAGGNNEQYF
CDR3 DNA: TGTGCCAGCAGCGCCCCCCGAGGGGCGGGAGGGAACAATGAGCAGTACTTC

clone size: -
V gene: TRBV7-9
D gene: TRBD2
J gene: TRBJ2-7
CDR3 protein: CASSTSSGSEEQYF
CDR3 DNA: TGTGCCAGCAGCACCTCTAGCGGGAGCGAAGAGCAGTACTTC

clone size: few
V gene: TRBV7-9
D gene: TRBD2
J gene: TRBJ2-3
CDR3 protein: CASSMMTSGTSTDTQYF
CDR3 DNA: TGTGCCAGCAGCATGATGACTAGCGGGACTAGCACAGATACGCAGTATTTT

clone size: -
V gene: TRBV5-6
D gene: -
J gene: TRBJ1-1
CDR3 protein: CASSLGQSTEAFF
CDR3 DNA: TGTGCCAGCAGCTTGGGACAGAGCACTGAAGCTTTCTTT

clone size: few
V gene: TRBV11-2
D gene: TRBD2
J gene: TRBJ2-5
CDR3 protein: CASSSGLAGVFETQYF
CDR3 DNA: TGTGCCAGCAGCTCGGGACTAGCGGGAGTATTCGAGACCCAGTACTTC

clone size: -
V gene: TRBV9
D gene: TRBD2
J gene: TRBJ2-5
CDR3 protein: CASSPLAGVDETQYF
CDR3 DNA: TGTGCCAGCAGCCCCCTGGCGGGAGTGGATGAGACCCAGTACTTC

clone size: once
V gene: TRBV12-3/TRBV12-4
D gene: -
J gene: TRBJ1-2
CDR3 protein: CASSSPGNYGYTF
CDR3 DNA: TGTGCCAGCAGTTCCCCAGGGAACTATGGCTACACCTTC

clone size: -
V gene: TRBV3-1
D gene: -
J gene: TRBJ1-1
CDR3 protein: CASSPTGRLGAFF
CDR3 DNA: TGTGCCAGCAGTCCAACGGGACGTCTCGGGGCTTTCTTT

clone size: -
V gene: TRBV5-5
D gene: -
J gene: TRBJ2-3
CDR3 protein: CASSFQQGWTDTQYF
CDR3 DNA: TGTGCCAGCAGCTTTCAACAGGGTTGGACAGATACGCAGTATTTT

clone size: few
V gene: TRBV5-1
D gene: TRBD1
J gene: TRBJ2-7
CDR3 protein: CASSLVLDRGSYEQYF
CDR3 DNA: TGCGCCAGCAGCTTGGTTTTGGACAGGGGCTCCTACGAGCAGTACTTC

clone size: few
V gene: TRBV7-9
D gene: -
J gene: TRBJ2-1
CDR3 protein: CASSPRQDYLYNEQFF
CDR3 DNA: TGTGCCAGCAGCCCACGTCAGGACTACCTCTACAATGAGCAGTTCTTC

clone size: few
V gene: TRBV29-1
D gene: TRBD2
J gene: TRBJ2-1
CDR3 protein: CSVRLAGVMFF
CDR3 DNA: TGCAGCGTTCGACTAGCGGGAGTGATGTTCTTC

clone size: once
V gene: TRBV7-2
D gene: TRBD2
J gene: TRBJ2-3
CDR3 protein: CASSLRSGRGTDTQYF
CDR3 DNA: TGTGCCAGCAGCTTAAGGAGCGGGAGAGGCACAGATACGCAGTATTTT

clone size: few
V gene: TRBV20-1
D gene: -
J gene: TRBJ2-3
CDR3 protein: CSPLRPLSVDTQYF
CDR3 DNA: TGCAGTCCTCTGAGGCCCCTTTCCGTGGATACGCAGTATTTT

clone size: -
V gene: TRBV20-1
D gene: -
J gene: TRBJ2-5
CDR3 protein: CSATKGDPKIETQYF
CDR3 DNA: TGCAGTGCTACGAAGGGGGACCCCAAGATTGAGACCCAGTACTTC

clone size: -
V gene: TRBV2
D gene: -
J gene: TRBJ2-3
CDR3 protein: CASSRLSVVPDTQYF
CDR3 DNA: TGTGCCAGCAGTAGACTCAGCGTGGTTCCAGATACGCAGTATTTT

clone size: few
V gene: TRBV7-9
D gene: -
J gene: TRBJ2-1
CDR3 protein: CASSLDGGGEQFF
CDR3 DNA: TGTGCCAGCAGCTTAGACGGGGGAGGTGAGCAGTTCTTC